This TCR beta chain comes out of a study of blood T cell repertoires in COVID-19. Germline CDR1 and CDR2: GTSNPN and SVGIG (reference sequence). The CDR3 is made up of 12 amino acids. Trimming stripped 6 bases from V and 5 bases from J, with 13 bases between. The protocol was immunoSEQ multiplex PCR, while the TCRdb copy is restricted to in-frame clones and leaves out a portion. This table holds under 350,000 clones, just under 90% found once. Participants were placed into cohorts based on the clinical history they reported. This TCR derives from a woman in her sixties or seventies who had recovered from COVID-19. The chain joins TRBV30 to TRBJ2-5, with unresolved D. The sample comprised PBMCs or T cells enriched from blood (not recorded which). The CDR3 loop reads CACIPHLETQYF. DNA of the CDR3: TGTGCCTGTATCCCACACCTGGAGACCCAGTACTTC.